The clone carrying this T cell receptor (beta chain) was seen repeatedly, ten times or more. One end of the junction is discordant with germline, which a read error may explain. Germline assignment: CDR1 KGHDR and CDR2 SFDVKD. The CDR3 has 16 amino acids. For CDR3 and TCR beta VDJ profiling, genomic DNA was the template used. TCRdb fed the reads into MiXCR, producing one record per CDR3 protein. The sample has roughly 260,000 distinct CDR3 sequences, roughly half seen once. This entry belongs to a study of CD8+CD57+ T cells in acquired aplastic anemia. Only patients with CD8+CD57+ cell expansion on flow cytometry were chosen for sequencing.

This chain connects TRBV24-1 to TRBJ2-6; tentative D call: TRBD1 (5 bases). The sample was sorted CD4+, CD8+, or CD8+CD57+ T cells (not recorded which) from PBMCs. This sequence originates from a human donor with aplastic anemia. DNA for the CDR3: TGTGCCACCAGTGATTCACACGGCTCTGGGGCCAACGTCCTGACTTTT. Its protein product is CATSDSHGSGANVLTF.